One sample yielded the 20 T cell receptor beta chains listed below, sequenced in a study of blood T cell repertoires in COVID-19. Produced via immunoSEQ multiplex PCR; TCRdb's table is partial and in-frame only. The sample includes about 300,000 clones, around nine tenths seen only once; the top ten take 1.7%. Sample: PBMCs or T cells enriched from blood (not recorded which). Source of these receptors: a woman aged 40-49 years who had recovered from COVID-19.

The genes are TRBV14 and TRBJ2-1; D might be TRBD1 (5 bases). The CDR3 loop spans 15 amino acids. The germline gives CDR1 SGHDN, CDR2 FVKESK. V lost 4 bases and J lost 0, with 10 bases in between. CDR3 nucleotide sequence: TGTGCCAGCAGCCTCCAGGGCGGCTCCTACAATGAGCAGTTCTTC. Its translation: CASSLQGGSYNEQFF. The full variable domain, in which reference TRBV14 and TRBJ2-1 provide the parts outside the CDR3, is EAGVTQFPSHSVIEKGQTVTLRCDPISGHDNLYWYRRVMGKEIKFLLHFVKESKQDESGMPNNRFLAERTGGTYSTLKVQPAELEDSGVYFCASSLQGGSYNEQFFGPGTRLTVL.

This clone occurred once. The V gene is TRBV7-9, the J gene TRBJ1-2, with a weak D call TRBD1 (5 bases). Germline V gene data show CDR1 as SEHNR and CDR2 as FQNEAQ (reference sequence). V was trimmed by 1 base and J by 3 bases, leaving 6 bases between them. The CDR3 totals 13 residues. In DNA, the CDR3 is TGTGCCAGCAGCTTAGAACAGGACTATGGCTACACCTTC. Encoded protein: CASSLEQDYGYTF.

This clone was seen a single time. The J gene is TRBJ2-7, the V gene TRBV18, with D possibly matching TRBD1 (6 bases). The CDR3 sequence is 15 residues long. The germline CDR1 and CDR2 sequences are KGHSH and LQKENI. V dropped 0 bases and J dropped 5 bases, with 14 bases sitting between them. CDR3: CASSPPGAPQDEQYF. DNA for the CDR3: TGTGCCAGCTCACCACCGGGGGCGCCTCAGGACGAGCAGTACTTC.

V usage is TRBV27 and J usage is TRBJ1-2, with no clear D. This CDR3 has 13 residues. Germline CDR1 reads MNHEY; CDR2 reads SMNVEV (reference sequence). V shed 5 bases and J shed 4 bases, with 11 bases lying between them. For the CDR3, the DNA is TGTGCCAGCAGTCTTTACCCGGGCTATGGCTACACCTTC. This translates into CASSLYPGYGYTF.

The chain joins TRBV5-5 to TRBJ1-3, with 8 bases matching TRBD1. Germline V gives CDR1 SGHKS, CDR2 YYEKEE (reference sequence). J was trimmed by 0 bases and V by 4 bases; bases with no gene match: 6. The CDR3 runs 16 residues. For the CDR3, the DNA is TGTGCCAGCAGCCGGGGACAGGCCTACTCTGGAAACACCATATATTTT. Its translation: CASSRGQAYSGNTIYF.

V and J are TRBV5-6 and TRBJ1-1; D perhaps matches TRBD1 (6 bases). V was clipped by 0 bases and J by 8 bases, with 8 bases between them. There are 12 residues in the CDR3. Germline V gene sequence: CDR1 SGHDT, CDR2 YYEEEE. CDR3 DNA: TGTGCCAGCAGCTTGGACAGGGAGGAAGCTTTCTTT. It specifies CASSLDREEAFF.

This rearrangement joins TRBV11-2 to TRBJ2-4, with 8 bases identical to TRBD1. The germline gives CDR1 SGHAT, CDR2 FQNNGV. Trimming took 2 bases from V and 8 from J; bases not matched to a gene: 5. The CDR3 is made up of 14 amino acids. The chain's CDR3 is CASSLTQGADIQYF. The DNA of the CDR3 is TGTGCCAGCAGCTTAACCCAGGGGGCGGACATTCAGTACTTC.

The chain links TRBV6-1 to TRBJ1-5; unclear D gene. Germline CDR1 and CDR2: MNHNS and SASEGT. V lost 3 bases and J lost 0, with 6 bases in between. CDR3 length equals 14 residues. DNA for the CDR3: TGTGCCAGCAGTGACGACTATAGCAATCAGCCCCAGCATTTT. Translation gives CASSDDYSNQPQHF.

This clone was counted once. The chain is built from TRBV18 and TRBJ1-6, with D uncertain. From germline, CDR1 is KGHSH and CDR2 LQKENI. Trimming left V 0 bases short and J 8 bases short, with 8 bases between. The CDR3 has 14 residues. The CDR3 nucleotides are TGTGCCAGCTCACCACCGCCCAGGCATTCACCCCTCCACTTT. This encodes CASSPPPRHSPLHF.

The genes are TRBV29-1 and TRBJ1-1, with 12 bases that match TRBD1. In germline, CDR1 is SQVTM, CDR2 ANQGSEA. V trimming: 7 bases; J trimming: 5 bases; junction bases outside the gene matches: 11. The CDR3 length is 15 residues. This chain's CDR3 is CSGTGTGGSLTEAFF. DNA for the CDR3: TGCAGCGGAACCGGGACAGGGGGCAGTTTAACTGAAGCTTTCTTT.

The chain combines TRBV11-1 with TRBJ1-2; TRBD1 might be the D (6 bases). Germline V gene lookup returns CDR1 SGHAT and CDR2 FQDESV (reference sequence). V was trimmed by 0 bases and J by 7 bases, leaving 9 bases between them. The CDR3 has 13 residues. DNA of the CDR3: TGTGCCAGCAGCTTAGCAGAGGGGGTTGGCTACACCTTC. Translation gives CASSLAEGVGYTF.

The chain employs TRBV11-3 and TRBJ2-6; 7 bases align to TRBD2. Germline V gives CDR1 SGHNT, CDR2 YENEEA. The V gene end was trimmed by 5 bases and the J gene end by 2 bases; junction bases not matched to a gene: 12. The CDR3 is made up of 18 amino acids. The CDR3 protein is CASSLGGGKAAGANVLTF. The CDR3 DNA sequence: TGTGCCAGCAGCCTGGGGGGGGGTAAAGCGGCTGGGGCCAACGTCCTGACTTTC.

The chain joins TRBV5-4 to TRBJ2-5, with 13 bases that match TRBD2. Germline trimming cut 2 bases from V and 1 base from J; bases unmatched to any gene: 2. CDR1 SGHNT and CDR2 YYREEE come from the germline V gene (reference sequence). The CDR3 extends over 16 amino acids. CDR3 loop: CASSFTSGGGQETQYF. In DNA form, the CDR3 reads TGTGCCAGCAGCTTCACTAGCGGGGGGGGCCAAGAGACCCAGTACTTC.

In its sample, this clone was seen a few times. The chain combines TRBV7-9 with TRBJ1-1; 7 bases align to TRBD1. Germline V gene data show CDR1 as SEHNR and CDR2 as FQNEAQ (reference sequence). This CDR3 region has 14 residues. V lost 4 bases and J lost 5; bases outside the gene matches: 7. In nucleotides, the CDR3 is TGTGCCAGCAGCTCAAGGGGGCGTCAAACTGAAGCTTTCTTT. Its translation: CASSSRGRQTEAFF.

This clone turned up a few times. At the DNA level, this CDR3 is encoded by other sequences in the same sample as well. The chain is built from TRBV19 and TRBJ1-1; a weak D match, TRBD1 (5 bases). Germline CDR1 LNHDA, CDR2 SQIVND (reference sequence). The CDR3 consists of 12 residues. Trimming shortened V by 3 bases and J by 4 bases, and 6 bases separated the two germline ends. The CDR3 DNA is TGTGCCAGTAGTATGGGGGGCACTGAAGCTTTCTTT. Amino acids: CASSMGGTEAFF.

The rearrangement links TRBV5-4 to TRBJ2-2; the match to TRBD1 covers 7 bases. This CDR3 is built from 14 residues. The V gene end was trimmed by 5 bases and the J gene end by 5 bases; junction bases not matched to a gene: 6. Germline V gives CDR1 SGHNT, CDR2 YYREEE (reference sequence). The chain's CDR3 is CASRVTGLTGELFF. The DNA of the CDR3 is TGTGCCAGCAGGGTGACAGGGTTAACCGGGGAGCTGTTTTTT.

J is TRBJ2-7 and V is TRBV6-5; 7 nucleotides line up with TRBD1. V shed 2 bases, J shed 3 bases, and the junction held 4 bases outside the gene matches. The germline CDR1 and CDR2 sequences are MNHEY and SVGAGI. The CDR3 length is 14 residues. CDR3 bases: TGTGCCAGCAGTTACCGGGCAGGGGGCTACGAGCAGTACTTC. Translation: CASSYRAGGYEQYF.

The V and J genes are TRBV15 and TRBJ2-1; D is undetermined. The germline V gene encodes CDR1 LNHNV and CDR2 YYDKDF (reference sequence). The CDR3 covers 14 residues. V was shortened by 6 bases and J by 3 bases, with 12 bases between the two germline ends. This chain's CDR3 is CATSRYSFYNEQFF. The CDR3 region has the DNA TGTGCCACCAGTCGATATAGTTTCTACAATGAGCAGTTCTTC.

As DNA, the CDR3 is TGTGCCAGCAGCTCACCCCCACCGCCTAGCGGACAAGAGACCCAGTACTTC. Residues: CASSSPPPPSGQETQYF. The chain links TRBV11-3 to TRBJ2-5; TRBD2 agrees at 7 bases. The trim removed 4 bases at V and 2 bases at J, leaving 13 bases unmatched. The germline V gene encodes CDR1 SGHNT and CDR2 YENEEA. The CDR3 consists of 17 residues. The whole variable domain, filled in from reference TRBV11-3 and TRBJ2-5, reads EAGVVQSPRYKIIEKKQPVAFWCNPISGHNTLYWYLQNLGQGPELLIRYENEEAVDDSQLPKDRFSAERLKGVDSTLKIQPAELGDSAVYLCASSSPPPPSGQETQYFGPGTRLLVL.

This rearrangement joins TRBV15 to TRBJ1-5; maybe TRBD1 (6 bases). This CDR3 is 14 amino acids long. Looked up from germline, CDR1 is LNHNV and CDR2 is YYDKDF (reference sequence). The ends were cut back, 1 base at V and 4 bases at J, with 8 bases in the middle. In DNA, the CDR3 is TGTGCCACCAGCAGAGTCAGGGGTAATCAGCCCCAGCATTTT. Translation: CATSRVRGNQPQHF.